The 2 T cell receptor beta chains reported below all come from one sample, sequenced in a study of response to subunit inactivated influenza vaccine. TCRdb fed the RT-PCR reads into MiXCR, producing one record per CDR3 protein. The sample holds around 580,000 distinct CDR3 sequences, 14% seen once. Material: PBMCs from blood, obtained 11 to 12 days after vaccination. The receptors here all came from a man aged 50 or older who received an inactivated influenza vaccine.

This clonotype has ten or more counts. The CDR3 here is CASSYLGGGGNEQFF. In DNA form, the CDR3 reads TGTGCCAGCAGTTACTTGGGAGGGGGGGGTAATGAGCAGTTCTTC. The V gene is TRBV6-5, the J gene TRBJ2-1; a possible D gene is TRBD2 (7 bases). This CDR3 has 15 amino acids. Germline V gene lookup returns CDR1 MNHEY and CDR2 SVGAGI. Trimming shortened V by 1 base and J by 7 bases, and 14 bases separated the two germline ends.

This clonotype was seen a few times. Here the CDR3 reads CASSAGQRIGTEAFF. Written as DNA, the CDR3 is TGTGCCAGCAGCGCGGGACAGAGGATAGGTACTGAAGCTTTCTTT. The V and J genes are TRBV5-6 and TRBJ1-1; 7 positions match TRBD1. With 4 bases clipped from V and 5 bases from J, the junction kept 11 bases outside the gene matches. Germline CDR1 reads SGHDT; CDR2 reads YYEEEE. CDR3 length: 15 residues.